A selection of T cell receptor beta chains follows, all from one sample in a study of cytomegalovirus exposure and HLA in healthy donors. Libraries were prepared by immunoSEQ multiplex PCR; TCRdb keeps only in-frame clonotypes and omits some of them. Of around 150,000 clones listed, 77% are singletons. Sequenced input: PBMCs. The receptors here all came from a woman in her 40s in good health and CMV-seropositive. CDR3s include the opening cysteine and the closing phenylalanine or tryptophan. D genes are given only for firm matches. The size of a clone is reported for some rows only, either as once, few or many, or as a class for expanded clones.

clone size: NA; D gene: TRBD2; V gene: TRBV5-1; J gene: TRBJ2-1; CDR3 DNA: TGCGCCAGCAGCCTGGCTAGCGGGTCTGAGCAGTTCTTC; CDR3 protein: CASSLASGSEQFF
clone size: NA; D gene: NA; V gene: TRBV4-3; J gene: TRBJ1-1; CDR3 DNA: TGCGCCAGCAGCCAGAGGGCGAAGGACACTGAAGCTTTCTTT; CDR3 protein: CASSQRAKDTEAFF
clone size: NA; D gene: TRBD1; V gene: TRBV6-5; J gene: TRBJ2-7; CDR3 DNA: TGTGCCAGCAGTCTCGGACAGGGGGCATACGAGCAGTACTTC; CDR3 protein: CASSLGQGAYEQYF
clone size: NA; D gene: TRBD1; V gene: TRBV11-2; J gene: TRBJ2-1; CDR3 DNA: TGTGCCAGCAGCTTAAGGTTAGGGGGCGACGAGCAGTTCTTC; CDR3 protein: CASSLRLGGDEQFF
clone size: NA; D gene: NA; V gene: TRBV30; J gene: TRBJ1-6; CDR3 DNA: TGTGCCTGGAGACAGGGATCCCCATATAATTCACCCCTCCACTTT; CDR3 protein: CAWRQGSPYNSPLHF
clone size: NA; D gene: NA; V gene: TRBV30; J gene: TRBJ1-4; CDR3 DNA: TGTGCCTGGAGAAGAGGAGGCAATGAAAAACTGTTTTTT; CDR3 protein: CAWRRGGNEKLFF
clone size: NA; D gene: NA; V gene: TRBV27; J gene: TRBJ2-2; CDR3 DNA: TGTGCCAGCAGCTCCGGACTCGCCGGGGAGCTGTTTTTT; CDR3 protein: CASSSGLAGELFF
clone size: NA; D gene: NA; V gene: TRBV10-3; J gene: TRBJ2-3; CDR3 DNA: TGTGCCATCAGTGATAAAAGCGGCACTGGGGATACGCAGTATTTT; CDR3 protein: CAISDKSGTGDTQYF
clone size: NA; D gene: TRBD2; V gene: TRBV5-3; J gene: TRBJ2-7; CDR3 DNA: TGTGCCAGAAGCTCCTACCACCCCTGCGGGGGGGACTTCTACGAGCAGTACTTC; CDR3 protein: CARSSYHPCGGDFYEQYF
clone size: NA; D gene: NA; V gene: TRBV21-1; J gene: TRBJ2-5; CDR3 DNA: TGTGCCAGCAGCAAAGCCAGCGGGAAGAGAGGAGAGACCCAGTACTTC; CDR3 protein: CASSKASGKRGETQYF
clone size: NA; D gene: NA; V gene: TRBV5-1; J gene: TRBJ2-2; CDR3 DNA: TGCGCCAGCAGCTCACTAGTAGGAGACACCGGGGAGCTGTTTTTT; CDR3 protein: CASSSLVGDTGELFF
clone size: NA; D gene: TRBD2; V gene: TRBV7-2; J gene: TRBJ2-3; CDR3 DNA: TGTGCCAGCAGCCTTGGGCCTAGCGGGGGCTACACAGATACGCAGTATTTT; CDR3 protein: CASSLGPSGGYTDTQYF
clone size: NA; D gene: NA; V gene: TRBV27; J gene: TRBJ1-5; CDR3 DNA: TGTGCCAGCAGTTATAGTTTAATCGGAGAATATAGCAATCAGCCCCAGCATTTT; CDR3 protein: CASSYSLIGEYSNQPQHF
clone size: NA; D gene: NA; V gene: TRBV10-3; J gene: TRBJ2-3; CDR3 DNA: TGTGCCATCAGTGAGGACACGGTGGCCAAATTT; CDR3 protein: CAISEDTVAKF
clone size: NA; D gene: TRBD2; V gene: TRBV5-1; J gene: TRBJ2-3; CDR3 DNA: TGCGCCAGTAGCGGGACAACAGATACGCAGTATTTT; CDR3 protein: CASSGTTDTQYF
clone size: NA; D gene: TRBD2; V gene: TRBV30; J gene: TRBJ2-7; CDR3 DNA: TGTGCCTGGGGACTAGCGGGTTCCTACGAGCAGTACTTC; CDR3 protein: CAWGLAGSYEQYF
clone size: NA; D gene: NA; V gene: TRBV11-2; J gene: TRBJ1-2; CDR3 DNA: TGTGCCAGCAGCTACACCAGGGTATCCCCCTATGGCTACACCTTC; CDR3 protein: CASSYTRVSPYGYTF
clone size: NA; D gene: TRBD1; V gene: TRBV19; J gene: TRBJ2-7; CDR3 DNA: TGTGCCAGTAGTATGGGGACAGGGGGTTTTAACGAGCAGTACTTC; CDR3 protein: CASSMGTGGFNEQYF
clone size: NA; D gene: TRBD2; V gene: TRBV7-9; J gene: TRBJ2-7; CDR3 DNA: TGTGCCAGCAGCTCCGGGACTAGCGTTGCCTACGAGCAGTACTTC; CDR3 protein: CASSSGTSVAYEQYF
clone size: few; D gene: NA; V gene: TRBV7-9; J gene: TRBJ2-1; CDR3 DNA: TGTTCCAGCAGCTTACCCCAGACATCCTACAATGAGCAGTTCTTC; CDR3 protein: CSSSLPQTSYNEQFF
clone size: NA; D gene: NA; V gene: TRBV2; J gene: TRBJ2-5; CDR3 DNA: TGTGCCAGCAGTGAAGGGGGCGGAGGGGAGACCCAGTACTTC; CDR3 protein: CASSEGGGGETQYF
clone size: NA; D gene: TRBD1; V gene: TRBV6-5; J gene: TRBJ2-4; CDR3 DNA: TGTGCCAGCAGTTACTCCCCGGGACAGGGGGCCAGCATTCAGTACTTC; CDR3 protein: CASSYSPGQGASIQYF
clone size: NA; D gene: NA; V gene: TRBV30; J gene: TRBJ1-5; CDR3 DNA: TGTGCCTGGAGTACTTTTTCGGGCAATCAGCCCCAGCATTTT; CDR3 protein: CAWSTFSGNQPQHF
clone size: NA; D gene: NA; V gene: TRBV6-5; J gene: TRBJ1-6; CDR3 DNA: TGTGCCAGCAGTTACGTCGGGTATAATCTGTCACCCCTCCACTTT; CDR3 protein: CASSYVGYNLSPLHF
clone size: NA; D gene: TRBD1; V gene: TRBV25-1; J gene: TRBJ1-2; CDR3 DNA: TGTGCCAGCAGTTTCAGGGGGAGGTATGGCTACACCTTC; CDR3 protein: CASSFRGRYGYTF
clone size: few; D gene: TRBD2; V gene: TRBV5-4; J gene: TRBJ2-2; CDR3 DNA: TGTGCCAGCAGCCTAGGACTAGCGGGAGGGCACGGGGAGCTGTTTTTT; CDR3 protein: CASSLGLAGGHGELFF
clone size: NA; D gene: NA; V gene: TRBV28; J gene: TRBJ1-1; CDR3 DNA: TGTGCCAGCAAACTAGGAGACACTGAAGCTTTCTTT; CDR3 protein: CASKLGDTEAFF
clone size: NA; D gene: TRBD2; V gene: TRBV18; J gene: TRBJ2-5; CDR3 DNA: TGTGCCAGCTCACCAACAGCGGGGGAAGGAGAGACCCAGTACTTC; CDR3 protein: CASSPTAGEGETQYF
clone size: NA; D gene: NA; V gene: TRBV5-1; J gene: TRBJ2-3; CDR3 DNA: TGCGCCAGCAGCTTGGTCACTGGTGGGAAGCTCGGGAATACGCAGTATTTT; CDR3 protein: CASSLVTGGKLGNTQYF
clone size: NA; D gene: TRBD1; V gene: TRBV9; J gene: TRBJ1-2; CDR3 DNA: TGTGCCAGCAGCCCCGGGACAGGCACTAACTATGGCTACACCTTC; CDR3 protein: CASSPGTGTNYGYTF
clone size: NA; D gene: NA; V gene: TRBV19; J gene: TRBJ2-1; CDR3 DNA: TGTGCCAGTAGTATGGCACACGTCTCCTACAATGAGCAGTTCTTC; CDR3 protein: CASSMAHVSYNEQFF
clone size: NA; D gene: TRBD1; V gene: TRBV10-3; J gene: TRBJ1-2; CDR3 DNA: TGTGCCATCAGTGAACCGGGACAGGGAAACTATGGCTACACCTTC; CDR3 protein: CAISEPGQGNYGYTF
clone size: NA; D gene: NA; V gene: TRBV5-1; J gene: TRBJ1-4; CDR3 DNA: TGCGCCAGCAGCTTGGCGTCACAGGCAGGTGAAAAACTGTTTTTT; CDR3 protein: CASSLASQAGEKLFF
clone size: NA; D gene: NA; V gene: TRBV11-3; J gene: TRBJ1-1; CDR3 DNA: TGTGCCAGCAGCTTAGAGGCGGGGGCTGAAGCTTTCTTT; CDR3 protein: CASSLEAGAEAFF
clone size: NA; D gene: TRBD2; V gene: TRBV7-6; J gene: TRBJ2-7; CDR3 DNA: TGTGCCAGCAGCTTAGAAGGACCCAGCGGGGCCTACGAGCAGTACTTC; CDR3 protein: CASSLEGPSGAYEQYF
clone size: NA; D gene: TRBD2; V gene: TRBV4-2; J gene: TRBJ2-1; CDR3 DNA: TGTGCCAGCAGCCCCGCTGGGACTAGTGTTGAGCAGTTCTTC; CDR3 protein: CASSPAGTSVEQFF
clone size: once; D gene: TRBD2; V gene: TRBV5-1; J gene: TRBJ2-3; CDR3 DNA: TGCGCCAGCAGACTACGCGGGGGTAGCGGGAGAACAGATACGCAGTATTTT; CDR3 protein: CASRLRGGSGRTDTQYF
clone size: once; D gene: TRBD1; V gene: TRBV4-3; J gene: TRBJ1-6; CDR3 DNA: TGCGCCAGCAGCCAAGAGGATGGACAGGGGTGGAATTCACCCCTCCACTTT; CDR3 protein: CASSQEDGQGWNSPLHF
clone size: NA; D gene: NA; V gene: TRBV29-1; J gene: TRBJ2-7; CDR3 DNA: TGCAGCGTTGAGGGAGGGGGGTTTCCTTCCTACGAGCAGTACTTC; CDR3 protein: CSVEGGGFPSYEQYF
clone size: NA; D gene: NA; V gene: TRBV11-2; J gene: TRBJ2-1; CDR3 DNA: TGTGCCAGCAGCTTAGATCAGAATGAGCAGTTCTTC; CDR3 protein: CASSLDQNEQFF
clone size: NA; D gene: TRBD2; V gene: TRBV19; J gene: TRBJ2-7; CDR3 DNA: TGTGCCAGTAGTGTCGGGGGGAGGACTAGCAGCTACGAGCAGTACTTC; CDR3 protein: CASSVGGRTSSYEQYF
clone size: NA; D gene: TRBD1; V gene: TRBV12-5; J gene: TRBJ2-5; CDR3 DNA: TGTGCTAGTGGTTTGGTGGGGACAGGGGAAGAGACCCAGTACTTC; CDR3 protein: CASGLVGTGEETQYF
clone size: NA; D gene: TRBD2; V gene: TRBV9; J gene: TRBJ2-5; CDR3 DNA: TGTGCCAGCAGCGGGACTAGCGGGGGGGCAGGGGAGACCCAGTACTTC; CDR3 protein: CASSGTSGGAGETQYF
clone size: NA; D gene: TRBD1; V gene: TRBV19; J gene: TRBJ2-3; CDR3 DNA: TGTGCCAGTAGTATGTGGGACAGGTCCACAGATACGCAGTATTTT; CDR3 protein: CASSMWDRSTDTQYF
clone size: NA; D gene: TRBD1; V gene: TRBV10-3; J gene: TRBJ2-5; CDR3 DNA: TGTGCCATCCAACCTGCCGGGACAGGGGTCCAGACCCAGTACTTC; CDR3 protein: CAIQPAGTGVQTQYF
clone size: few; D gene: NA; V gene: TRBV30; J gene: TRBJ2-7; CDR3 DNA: TGTGCCTGGAGTTCATTCGATTTCGGGGAGCAGTACTTC; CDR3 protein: CAWSSFDFGEQYF
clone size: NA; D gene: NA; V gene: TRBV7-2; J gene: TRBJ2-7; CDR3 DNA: TGTGCCAGCAGCCAACAGGGAGGGGACTACGAGCAGTACTTC; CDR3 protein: CASSQQGGDYEQYF
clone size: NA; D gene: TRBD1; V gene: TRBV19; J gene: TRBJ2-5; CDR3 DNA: TGTGCCAGTAGTGAGGGACAGGGGGGAAAGACCCAGTACTTC; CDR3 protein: CASSEGQGGKTQYF